Presented here are 4 T cell receptor beta chains from one specimen sequenced in a study of T cells expressing NK-cell markers. Reanalyzing the 5' RACE reads, TCRdb keeps one entry per CDR3 protein, without DNA. Recorded for this sample: almost 450,000 distinct CDR3 sequences. The sequencing input was blood T cells: a sorted CD56 or NKG2C T cell subset, CD4+ or CD8+ T cells, or bulk PBMC T cells (not recorded which). Receptors were obtained from a woman aged 18 to 75 in good health.

V usage is TRBV27 and J usage is TRBJ1-1. Germline values: CDR1 MNHEY, CDR2 SMNVEV (reference sequence). There are 13 residues in the CDR3. The CDR3 protein is CASGLGLGTEAFF.

The rearrangement uses TRBV12-3 or TRBV12-4 and TRBJ1-6; the TRBD1 assignment by TCRdb is unverifiable without DNA. The CDR3 sequence is 16 residues long. This chain's CDR3 is CASSLGGGQVNSPLHF.

This chain links TRBV12-3 or TRBV12-4 with TRBJ2-5; absent DNA, TCRdb's TRBD2 call cannot be checked. The CDR3 extends over 14 amino acids. The CDR3 here is CASRNQTSRETQYF.

This rearrangement joins TRBV18 to TRBJ1-1. Germline CDR1 reads KGHSH; CDR2 reads LQKENI. The length of the CDR3 is 13 residues. The CDR3: CASSPILDTEAFF.